This T cell receptor beta chain was found in a study of CD8 T cells in ankylosing spondylitis (TCRdb year 2017). Some background on the complete study: T cell receptor beta repertoires were profiled in healthy donors and ankylosing spondylitis patients so that disease-linked TCR variants could be found. The whole study cohort included 85 to 120 healthy donors and 25 ankylosing spondylitis patients. Peripheral blood was sampled, and synovial fluid was additionally collected from ankylosing spondylitis patients.

Broader findings and caveats from the paper: The disease-linked clones showed a CD8+ phenotype and occurred at relatively low frequencies in peripheral blood. Some motif variants were previously reported in synovial fluid and blood of reactive arthritis patients, suggesting common disease-initiation mechanisms. A TCR beta motif made up of eight or nine highly homologous amino acid variants appeared to be characteristic of blood from ankylosing spondylitis patients. The disease-linked clones were reported as significantly enriched in matched synovial fluid samples from ankylosing spondylitis patients.

The germline V gene sets CDR1 to SGHRS and CDR2 to YFSETQ. The CDR3 runs 14 residues from the cysteine to the phenylalanine. Here the CDR3 DNA is all that survives: 42 bases in frame from base 1. V is reduced by 6 bases and J by 3 bases, leaving a spacing of 15 bases between them. TCRdb lists the instrument as Illumina HiSeq 2500. TCR beta libraries were prepared by quantitative 5'-RACE with molecular barcodes. The study's processing was this. Disease-linked TCR variants were identified with a new computational method built on a probabilistic model of VDJ rearrangement. Using fastp at Q25 and MiXCR, TCRdb reprocessed the public reads and kept productive beta chains. Each entry is one CDR3 protein sequence, shown with its most common DNA and genes. For this entry, the V and J calls and clone size follow TCRdb and not the study's own pipeline. The sample table shows fewer than 550,000 distinct CDR3 sequences, and over 4% are seen once. The top ten hold approximately 4% of the sample.

This clonotype has just a few counts. Its antigen target is currently unknown. One base away there is no much larger clone; base qualities are not given. The receptor chain draws on TRBV5-1 and TRBJ2-5, with no D gene named confidently. The specimen sequenced was blood, either unsorted or a sorted T cell fraction (not recorded which). This TCR derives from a male donor with ankylosing spondylitis. CDR3 reads: CASTRSLGEETQYF. The nucleotide sequence is given as TGCGCCAGCACCCGGTCCCTAGGCGAAGAGACCCAGTACTTC.